Described below is a single T cell receptor beta chain sequence and its context. This record belongs to a study of blood T cell repertoires in COVID-19. Background on the study: COVID-19 samples from acute and convalescent phases originated in the United States, Italy and Spain. The analysed material was cDNA or gDNA that came from T cells, B-cell-depleted T cells, or PBMCs.

In the authors' methods: Counts of nucleated cells, estimated from reference gene primer amplification, were obtained. Repertoires were generated with immunoSEQ multiplex PCR, while TCRdb's copy carries only in-frame clones and drops some. D and trimming come from the DNA, and the V and J calls and clone size come from that table. The sample lists over 60,000 clones; around nine tenths were seen once. Germline V gene sequence: CDR1 GTSNPN, CDR2 SVGIG (reference sequence). This CDR3 is built from 15 residues. The ends lost 0 bases at V and 0 bases at J; junction bases unmatched: 2. The origin of this receptor is a woman aged 60-70 years with acute or convalescent COVID-19. The sequenced sample was peripheral blood. The V call is TRBV30, the J call TRBJ1-3; 7 positions match TRBD1. CDR3 in amino acids: CAWSVQGFSGNTIYF. CDR3 nucleotides: TGTGCCTGGAGTGTACAGGGGTTCTCTGGAAACACCATATATTTT.